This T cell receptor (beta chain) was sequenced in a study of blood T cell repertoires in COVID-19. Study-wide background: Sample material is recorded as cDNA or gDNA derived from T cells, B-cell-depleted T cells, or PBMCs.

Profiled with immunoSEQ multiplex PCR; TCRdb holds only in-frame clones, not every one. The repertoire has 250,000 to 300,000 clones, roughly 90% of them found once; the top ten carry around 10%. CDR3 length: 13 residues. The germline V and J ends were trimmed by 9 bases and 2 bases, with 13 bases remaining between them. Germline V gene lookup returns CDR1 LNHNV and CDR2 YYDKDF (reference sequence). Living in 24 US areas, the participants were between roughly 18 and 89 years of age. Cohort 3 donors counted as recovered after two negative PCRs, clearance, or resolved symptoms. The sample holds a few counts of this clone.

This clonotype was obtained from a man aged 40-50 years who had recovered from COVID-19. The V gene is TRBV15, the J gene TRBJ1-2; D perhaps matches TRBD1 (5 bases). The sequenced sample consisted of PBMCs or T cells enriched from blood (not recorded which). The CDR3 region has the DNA TGTGCCACTCGCATGCAGGGCAACTATGGCTACACCTTC. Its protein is CATRMQGNYGYTF. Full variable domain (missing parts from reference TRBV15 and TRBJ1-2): DAMVIQNPRYQVTQFGKPVTLSCSQTLNHNVMYWYQQKSSQAPKLLFHYYDKDFNNEADTPDNFQSRRPNTSFCFLDIRSPGLGDTAMYLCATRMQGNYGYTFGSGTRLTVV.